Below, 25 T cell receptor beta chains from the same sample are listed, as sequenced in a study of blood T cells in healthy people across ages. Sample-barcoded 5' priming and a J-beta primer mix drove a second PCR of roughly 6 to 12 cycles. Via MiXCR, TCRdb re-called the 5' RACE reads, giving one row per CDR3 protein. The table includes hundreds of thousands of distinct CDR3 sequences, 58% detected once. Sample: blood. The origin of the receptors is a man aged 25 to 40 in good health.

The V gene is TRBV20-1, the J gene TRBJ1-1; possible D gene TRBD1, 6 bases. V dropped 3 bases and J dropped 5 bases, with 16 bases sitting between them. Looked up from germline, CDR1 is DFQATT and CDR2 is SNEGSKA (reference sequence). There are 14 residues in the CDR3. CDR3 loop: CSASGGQGRTEAFF. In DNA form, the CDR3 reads TGCAGTGCTAGTGGGGGGCAGGGGCGGACTGAAGCTTTCTTT.

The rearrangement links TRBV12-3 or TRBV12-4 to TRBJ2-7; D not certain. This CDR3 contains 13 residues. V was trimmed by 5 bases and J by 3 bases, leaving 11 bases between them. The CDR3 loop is CASSVKGYYEQYF. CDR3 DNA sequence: TGTGCCAGCAGTGTCAAGGGCTACTACGAGCAGTACTTC.

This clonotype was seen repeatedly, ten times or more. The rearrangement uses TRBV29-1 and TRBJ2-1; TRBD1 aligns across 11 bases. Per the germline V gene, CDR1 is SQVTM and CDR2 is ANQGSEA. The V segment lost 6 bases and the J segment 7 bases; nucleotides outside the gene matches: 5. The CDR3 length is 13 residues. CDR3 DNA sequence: TGCAGCGTGGGACAGGGGGGGTGGAATGAGCAGTTCTTC. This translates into CSVGQGGWNEQFF.

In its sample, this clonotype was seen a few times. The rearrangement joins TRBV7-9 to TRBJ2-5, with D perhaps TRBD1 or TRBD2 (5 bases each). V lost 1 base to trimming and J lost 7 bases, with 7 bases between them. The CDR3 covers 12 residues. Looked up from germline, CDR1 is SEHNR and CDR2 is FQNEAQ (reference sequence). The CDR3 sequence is CASSLGDATQYF. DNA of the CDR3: TGTGCCAGCAGCTTAGGGGACGCGACCCAGTACTTC.

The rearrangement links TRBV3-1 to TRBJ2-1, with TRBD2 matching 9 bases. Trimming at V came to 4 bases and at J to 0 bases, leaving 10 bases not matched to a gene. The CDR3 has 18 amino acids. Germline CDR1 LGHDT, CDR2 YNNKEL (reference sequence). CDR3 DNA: TGTGCCAGCAGCCCCCTTTCAAGCGGGGGGAGCTCCTACAATGAGCAGTTCTTC. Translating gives CASSPLSSGGSSYNEQFF.

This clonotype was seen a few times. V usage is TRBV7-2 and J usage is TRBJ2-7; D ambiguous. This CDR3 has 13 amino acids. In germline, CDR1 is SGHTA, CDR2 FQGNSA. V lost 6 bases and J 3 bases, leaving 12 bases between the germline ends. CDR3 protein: CASSPNDFYEQYF. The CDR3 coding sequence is TGTGCCAGCAGTCCCAACGATTTCTACGAGCAGTACTTC.

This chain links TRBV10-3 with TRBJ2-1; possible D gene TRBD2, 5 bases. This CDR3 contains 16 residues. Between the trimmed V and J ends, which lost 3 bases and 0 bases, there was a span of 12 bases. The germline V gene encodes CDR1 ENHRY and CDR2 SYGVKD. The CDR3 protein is CAISDAGRHSYNEQFF. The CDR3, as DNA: TGTGCCATCAGTGACGCGGGTCGACACTCCTACAATGAGCAGTTCTTC.

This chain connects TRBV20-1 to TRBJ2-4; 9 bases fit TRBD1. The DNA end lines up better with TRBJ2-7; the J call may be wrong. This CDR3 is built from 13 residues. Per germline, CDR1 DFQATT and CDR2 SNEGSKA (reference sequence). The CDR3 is CSASPGQGTEQYF. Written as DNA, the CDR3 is TGCAGTGCTAGCCCGGGACAGGGAACCGAGCAGTACTTC.

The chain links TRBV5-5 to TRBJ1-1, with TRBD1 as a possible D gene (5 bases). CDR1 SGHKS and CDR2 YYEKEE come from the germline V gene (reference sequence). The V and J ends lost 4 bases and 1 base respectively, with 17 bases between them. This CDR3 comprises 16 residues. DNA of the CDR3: TGTGCCAGCAGCATCCTATGGGGGATCAAGAACACTGAAGCTTTCTTT. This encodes CASSILWGIKNTEAFF. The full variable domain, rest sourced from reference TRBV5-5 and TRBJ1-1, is DAGVTQSPTHLIKTRGQQVTLRCSPISGHKSVSWYQQVLGQGPQFIFQYYEKEERGRGNFPDRFSARQFPNYSSELNVNALLLGDSALYLCASSILWGIKNTEAFFGQGTRLTVV.

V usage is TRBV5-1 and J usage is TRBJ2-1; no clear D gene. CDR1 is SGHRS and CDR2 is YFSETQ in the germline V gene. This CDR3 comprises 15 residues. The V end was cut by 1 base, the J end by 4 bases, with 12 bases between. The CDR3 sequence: CASSLSDESYNEQFF. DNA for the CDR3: TGCGCCAGCAGCTTGTCAGACGAGTCATACAATGAGCAGTTCTTC.

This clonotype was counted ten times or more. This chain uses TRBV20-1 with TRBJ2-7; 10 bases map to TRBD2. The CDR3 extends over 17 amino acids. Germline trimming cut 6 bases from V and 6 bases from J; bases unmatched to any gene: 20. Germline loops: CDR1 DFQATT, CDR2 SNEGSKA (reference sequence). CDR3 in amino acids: CSAPPSTIAGGSGEQYF. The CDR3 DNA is TGCAGTGCCCCCCCAAGCACTATAGCGGGAGGTTCTGGCGAGCAGTACTTC.

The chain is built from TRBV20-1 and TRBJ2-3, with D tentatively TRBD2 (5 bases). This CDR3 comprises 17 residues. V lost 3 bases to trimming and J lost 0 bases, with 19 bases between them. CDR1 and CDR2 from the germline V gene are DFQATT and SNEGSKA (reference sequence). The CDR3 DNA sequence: TGCAGTGCTAGTCGGCCTAGCCGCCAGCCTAGCACAGATACGCAGTATTTT. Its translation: CSASRPSRQPSTDTQYF.

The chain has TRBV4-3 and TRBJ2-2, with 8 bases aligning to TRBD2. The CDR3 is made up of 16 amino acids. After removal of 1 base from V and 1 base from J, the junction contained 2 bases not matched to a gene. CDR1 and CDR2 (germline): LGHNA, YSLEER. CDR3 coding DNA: TGCGCCAGCAGCCAAGGGCTAGCGGGGAACACCGGGGAGCTGTTTTTT. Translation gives CASSQGLAGNTGELFF.

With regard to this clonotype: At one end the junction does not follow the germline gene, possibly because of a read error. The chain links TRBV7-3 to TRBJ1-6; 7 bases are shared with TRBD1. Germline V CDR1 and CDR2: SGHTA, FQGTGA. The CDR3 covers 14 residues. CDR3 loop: CASSRQGGEEPPHF. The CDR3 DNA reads TGTGCCAGCAGCAGGCAGGGGGGCGAGGAACCCCCCCACTTT.

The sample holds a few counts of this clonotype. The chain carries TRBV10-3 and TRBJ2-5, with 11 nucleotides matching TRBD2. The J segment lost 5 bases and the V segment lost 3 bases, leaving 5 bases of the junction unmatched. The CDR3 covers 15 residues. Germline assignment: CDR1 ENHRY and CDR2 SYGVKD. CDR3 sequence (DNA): TGTGCCATCAGTGAAGTAGCGGGAGGGCGTGAGACCCAGTACTTC. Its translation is CAISEVAGGRETQYF.

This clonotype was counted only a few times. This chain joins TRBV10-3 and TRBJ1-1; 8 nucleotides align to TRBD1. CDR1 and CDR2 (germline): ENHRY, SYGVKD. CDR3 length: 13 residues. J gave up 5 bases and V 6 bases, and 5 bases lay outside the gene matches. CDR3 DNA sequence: TGTGCCATCAGCCGGGACAGGTCTACTGAAGCTTTCTTT. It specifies CAISRDRSTEAFF.

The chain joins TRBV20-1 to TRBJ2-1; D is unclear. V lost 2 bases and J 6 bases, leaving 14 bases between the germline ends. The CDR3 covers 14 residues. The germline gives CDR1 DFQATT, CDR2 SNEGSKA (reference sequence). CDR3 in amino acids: CSARPRALGNEQFF. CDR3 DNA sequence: TGCAGTGCTAGACCCCGGGCCCTGGGCAATGAGCAGTTCTTC.

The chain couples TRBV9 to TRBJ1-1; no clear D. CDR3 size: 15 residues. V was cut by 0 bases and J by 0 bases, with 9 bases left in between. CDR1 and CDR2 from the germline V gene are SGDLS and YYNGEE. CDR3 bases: TGTGCCAGCAGCGTAGAGTCAGGAATGAACACTGAAGCTTTCTTT. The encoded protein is CASSVESGMNTEAFF.

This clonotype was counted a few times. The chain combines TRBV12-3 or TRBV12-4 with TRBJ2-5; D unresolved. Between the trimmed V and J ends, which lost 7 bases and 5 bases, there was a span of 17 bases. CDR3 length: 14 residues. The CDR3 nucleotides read TGTGCCAGCACTCCCAGCTACCTCGGGGAGACCCAGTACTTC. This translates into CASTPSYLGETQYF.

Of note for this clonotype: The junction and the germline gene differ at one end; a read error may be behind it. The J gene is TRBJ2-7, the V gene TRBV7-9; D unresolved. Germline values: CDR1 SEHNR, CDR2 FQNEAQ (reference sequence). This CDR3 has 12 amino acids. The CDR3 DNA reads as TGTGCCAGCAGCTTAGAGGCGCGCGAGCGGTACTTC. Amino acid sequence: CASSLEARERYF.

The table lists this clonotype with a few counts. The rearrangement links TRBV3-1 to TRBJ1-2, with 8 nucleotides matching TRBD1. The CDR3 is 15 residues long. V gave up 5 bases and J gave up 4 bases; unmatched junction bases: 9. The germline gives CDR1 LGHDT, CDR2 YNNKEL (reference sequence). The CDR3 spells CASSIQGAIGYGYTF. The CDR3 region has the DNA TGTGCCAGCAGCATCCAGGGGGCTATCGGCTATGGCTACACCTTC.

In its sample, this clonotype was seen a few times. The CDR3 spells CASSPPRRGTETQYF. The CDR3 nucleotides are TGTGCCAGCTCACCACCGCGAAGAGGGACGGAGACCCAGTACTTC. J is TRBJ2-5 and V is TRBV18; D tentatively fits TRBD1 or TRBD2 (5 bases each). The V gene's germline CDR1 is KGHSH and CDR2 LQKENI. This CDR3 spans 15 amino acids. Trimming took off 0 bases at V and 5 bases at J, with 13 bases between the two ends.

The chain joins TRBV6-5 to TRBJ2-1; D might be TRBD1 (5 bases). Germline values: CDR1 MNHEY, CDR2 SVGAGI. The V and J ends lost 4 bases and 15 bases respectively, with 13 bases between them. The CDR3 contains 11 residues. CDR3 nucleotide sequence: TGTGCCAGCAGTTTAGCAGGGTTCCGGTTCTTC. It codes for CASSLAGFRFF.

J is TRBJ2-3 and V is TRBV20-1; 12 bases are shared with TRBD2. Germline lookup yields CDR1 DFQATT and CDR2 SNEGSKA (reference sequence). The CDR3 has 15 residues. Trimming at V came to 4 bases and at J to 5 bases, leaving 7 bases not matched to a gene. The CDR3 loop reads CSATPSGRGGDTQYF. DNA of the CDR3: TGCAGTGCTACCCCTAGCGGGAGGGGGGGAGATACGCAGTATTTT.

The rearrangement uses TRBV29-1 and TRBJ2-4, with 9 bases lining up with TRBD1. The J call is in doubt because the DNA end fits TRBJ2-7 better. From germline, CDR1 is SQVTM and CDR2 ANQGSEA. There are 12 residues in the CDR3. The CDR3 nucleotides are TGCAGCGTGGGGACAGGGATAAGCGAGCAGTACTTC. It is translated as CSVGTGISEQYF.